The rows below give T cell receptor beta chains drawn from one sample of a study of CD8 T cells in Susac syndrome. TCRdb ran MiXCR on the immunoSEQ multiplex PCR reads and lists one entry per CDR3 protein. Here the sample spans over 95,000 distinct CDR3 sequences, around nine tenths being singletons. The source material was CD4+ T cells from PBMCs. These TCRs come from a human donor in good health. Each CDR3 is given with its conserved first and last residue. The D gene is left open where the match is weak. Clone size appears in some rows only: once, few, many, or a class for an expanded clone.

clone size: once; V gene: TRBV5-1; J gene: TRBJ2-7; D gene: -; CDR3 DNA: TGCGCCAGCAGCTTGGTAGTCGCGGAACACTACGAGCAGTACTTC; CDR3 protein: CASSLVVAEHYEQYF
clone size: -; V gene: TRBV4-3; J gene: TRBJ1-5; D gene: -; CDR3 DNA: TGCGCCAGCAGCCAAGATAGCAATCAGCCCCAGCATTTT; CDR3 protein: CASSQDSNQPQHF
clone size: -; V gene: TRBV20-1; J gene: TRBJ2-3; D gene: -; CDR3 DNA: TGCAGTGCGCGGGACATGGATACGCAGTATTTT; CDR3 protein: CSARDMDTQYF
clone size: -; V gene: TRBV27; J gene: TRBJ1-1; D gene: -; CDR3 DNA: TGTGCCAGCAGTTGGGGAGGATCCACTGAAGCTTTCTTT; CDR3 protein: CASSWGGSTEAFF
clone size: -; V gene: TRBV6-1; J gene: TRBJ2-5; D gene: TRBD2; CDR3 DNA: TGTGCCAGCAGCTTGAGACCCAGGCGGGGGATCCAAGAGACCCAGTACTTC; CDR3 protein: CASSLRPRRGIQETQYF
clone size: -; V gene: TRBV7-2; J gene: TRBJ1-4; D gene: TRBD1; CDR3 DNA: TGTGCCAGCAGCTTACAGGGACAGACACTGTTTTTT; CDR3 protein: CASSLQGQTLFF
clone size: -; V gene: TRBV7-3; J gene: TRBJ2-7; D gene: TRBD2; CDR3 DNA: TGTGCCAGCAGCTTAAATGGCGGGAGCGCGGGGGAGCAGTACTTC; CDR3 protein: CASSLNGGSAGEQYF
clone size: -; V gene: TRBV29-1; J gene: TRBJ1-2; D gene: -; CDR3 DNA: TGCAGCGTTGTGTCCCTTGTAGGGACTGGCTACACCTTC; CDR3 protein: CSVVSLVGTGYTF
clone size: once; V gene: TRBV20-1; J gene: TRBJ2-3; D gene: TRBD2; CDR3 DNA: TGCAGTGCTAGCGGGACTAAGATGGGCACAGATACGCAGTATTTT; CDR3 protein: CSASGTKMGTDTQYF
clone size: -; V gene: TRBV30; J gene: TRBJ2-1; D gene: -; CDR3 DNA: TGTGCCCATAGTGGGAGCGCCTCCTACAATGAGCAGTTCTTC; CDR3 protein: CAHSGSASYNEQFF
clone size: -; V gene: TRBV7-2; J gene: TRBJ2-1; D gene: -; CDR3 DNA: TGTGCCAGCAGTTCTAGGTTCCTAAAAAGCGAGCAGTTCTTC; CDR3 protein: CASSSRFLKSEQFF
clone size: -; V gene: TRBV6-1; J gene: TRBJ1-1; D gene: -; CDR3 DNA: TGTGCCAGCAGTGAAGCGGACGTTGAAGCTTTCTTT; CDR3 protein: CASSEADVEAFF
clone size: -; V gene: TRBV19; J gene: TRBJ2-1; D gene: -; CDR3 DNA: TGTGCCAGTAGTCCTCGAAACCCGGGGAAGGAGATTTCCGCCTACAATGAGCAGTTCTTC; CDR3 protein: CASSPRNPGKEISAYNEQFF
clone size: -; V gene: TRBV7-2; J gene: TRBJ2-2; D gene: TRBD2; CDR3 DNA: TGTGCCAGCACTAGCGGGAGACGGTCCGGGGAGCTGTTTTTT; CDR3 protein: CASTSGRRSGELFF
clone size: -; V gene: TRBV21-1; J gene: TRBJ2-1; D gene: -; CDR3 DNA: TGTGCCAGCAGCACGAGCATCCAGAGATCCTACAATGAGCAGTTCTTC; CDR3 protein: CASSTSIQRSYNEQFF
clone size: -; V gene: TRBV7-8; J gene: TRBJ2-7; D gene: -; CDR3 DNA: TGTGCCAGCAGCCCCGAGACAGGCGCCTACGAGCAGTACTTC; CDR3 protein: CASSPETGAYEQYF
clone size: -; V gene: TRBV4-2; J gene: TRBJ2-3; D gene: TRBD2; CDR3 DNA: TGTGCCAGCAGCCCTCACGGAGCGGGGGGCAGCACAGATACGCAGTATTTT; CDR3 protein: CASSPHGAGGSTDTQYF
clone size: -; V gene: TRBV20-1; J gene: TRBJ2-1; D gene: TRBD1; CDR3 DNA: TGCAGTGCTAGAGACCGAAGGACAGGGGGTGATAGTGAGCAGTTCTTC; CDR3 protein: CSARDRRTGGDSEQFF
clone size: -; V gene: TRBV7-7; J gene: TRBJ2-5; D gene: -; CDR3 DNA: TGTGCCAGCAGCCAGAGTGGGTGGGAGACCCAGTACTTC; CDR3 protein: CASSQSGWETQYF
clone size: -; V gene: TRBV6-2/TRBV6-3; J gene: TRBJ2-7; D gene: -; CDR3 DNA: TGTGCCAGCACAAGGCCGGGACAAAACTACGAGCAGTACTTC; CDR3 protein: CASTRPGQNYEQYF
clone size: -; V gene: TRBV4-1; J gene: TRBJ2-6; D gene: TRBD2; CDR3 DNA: TGCGCCAGCAGCCAAGACTTCCCCCATAGGACTAGCGGGGGGATCTCTGGGGCCAACGTCCTGACTTTC; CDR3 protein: CASSQDFPHRTSGGISGANVLTF
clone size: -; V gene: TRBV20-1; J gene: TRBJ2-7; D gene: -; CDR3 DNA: TGCAGTGCTAGAAACCGGGACGTACTCTACGAGCAGTACTTC; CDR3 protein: CSARNRDVLYEQYF
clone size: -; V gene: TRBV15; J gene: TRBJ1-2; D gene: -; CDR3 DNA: TGTGCCACCAGCAGAGATGTGGGCGGGCCACGGGATGGCTACACCTTC; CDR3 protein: CATSRDVGGPRDGYTF
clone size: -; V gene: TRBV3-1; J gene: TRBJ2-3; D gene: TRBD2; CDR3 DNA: TGTGCCAGCAGCCAAGAAGTCAGGACTAGCGGGGGAGATACGCAGTATTTT; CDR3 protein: CASSQEVRTSGGDTQYF
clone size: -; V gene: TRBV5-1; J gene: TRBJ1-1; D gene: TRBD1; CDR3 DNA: TGCGCCAGCAGCCAGGGGGCCACAGGGGATCGCACTGAAGCTTTCTTT; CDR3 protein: CASSQGATGDRTEAFF
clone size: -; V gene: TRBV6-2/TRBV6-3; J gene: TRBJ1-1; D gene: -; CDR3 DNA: TGTGCCAGCAGTTCGGCAAACACTGAAGCTTTCTTT; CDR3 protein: CASSSANTEAFF
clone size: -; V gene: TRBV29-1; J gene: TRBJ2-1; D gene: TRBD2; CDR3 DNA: TGCAGCGTTGCACTAGCGGTGTGGAGAGAGCAGTTCTTC; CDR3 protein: CSVALAVWREQFF
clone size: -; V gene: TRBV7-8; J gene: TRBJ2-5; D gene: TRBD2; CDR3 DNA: TGTGCCAGCCTCCCGACCGGGGGGGCCTTTTCTGAGACCCAGTACTTC; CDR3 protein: CASLPTGGAFSETQYF
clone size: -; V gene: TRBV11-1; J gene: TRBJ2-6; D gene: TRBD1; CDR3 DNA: TGTGCCAGCAGCCGTAGGACAGGGATCCGTACTGGGGCCAACGTCCTGACTTTC; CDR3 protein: CASSRRTGIRTGANVLTF
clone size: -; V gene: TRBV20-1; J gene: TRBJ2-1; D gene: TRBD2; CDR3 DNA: TGCAGTGCTAGTACCAGCGGGGGGAGAAATGAGCAGTTCTTC; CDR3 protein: CSASTSGGRNEQFF